This is a list of T cell receptor beta chains from one sample in a study of long-term antiretroviral therapy in people with HIV. Assay used: immunoSEQ multiplex PCR; TCRdb lists only in-frame clones, some missing. The table records 25,000 or so clones, around 80% of them present only once. The sample consisted of unsorted PBMCs, taken 1.5 years before starting antiretroviral therapy. These receptors all stem from a man in his late teens or twenties with HIV. The CDR3 runs from the conserved cysteine through the conserved F or W. A D gene is named only where the DNA matches it firmly. The size of a clone is reported for some rows only, either as once, few or many, or as a class for expanded clones.

TRBJ2-1 - TRBV7-9 - CAARDGPYNEQFF TGTGCCGCCCGGGACGGACCCTACAATGAGCAGTTCTTC
TRBJ1-2 - TRBV4-3 - CASSPLRDNYGYTF TGCGCCAGCAGTCCATTGAGGGATAACTATGGCTACACCTTC
TRBJ2-1 once TRBV6-1 TRBD2 CASSDPGLASDEQFF TGTGCCAGCAGTGACCCGGGACTAGCATCCGATGAGCAGTTCTTC
TRBJ2-1 - TRBV5-4 - CASSDTTRGQGFYNEQFF TGTGCCAGCAGCGACACCACTAGAGGGCAGGGCTTCTACAATGAGCAGTTCTTC
TRBJ2-1 - TRBV19 TRBD2 CASSTPPTSGRYNEQFF TGTGCCAGTAGTACGCCTCCGACTAGCGGGAGGTACAATGAGCAGTTCTTC
TRBJ1-3 - TRBV5-1 - CASSLSASSGNTIYF TGCGCCAGCAGCTTGAGCGCCTCTTCTGGAAACACCATATATTTT
TRBJ1-1 - TRBV30 TRBD1 CAWQGADTEAFF TGTGCCTGGCAGGGGGCTGACACTGAAGCTTTCTTT
TRBJ2-3 once TRBV10-1 - CASSESGTPRGDTQYF TGCGCCAGCAGTGAGTCTGGGACCCCCCGGGGAGATACGCAGTATTTT
TRBJ2-7 few TRBV5-1 - CASSLDLGYEQYF TGCGCCAGCAGCTTGGATCTGGGCTACGAGCAGTACTTC
TRBJ2-7 once TRBV6-6 - CASSSSAGQAYEQYF TGTGCCAGCAGTTCTTCCGCGGGGCAGGCCTACGAGCAGTACTTC
TRBJ2-3 large TRBV19 - CASSIGTGEHTQYF TGTGCCAGTAGTATAGGGACTGGGGAACATACGCAGTATTTT
TRBJ2-2 few TRBV2 - CASRGHPNTGELFF TGTGCCAGCAGGGGACATCCGAACACCGGGGAGCTGTTTTTT
TRBJ2-1 - TRBV2 - CASSETPTGNEQFF TGTGCCAGCAGTGAAACTCCTACAGGTAATGAGCAGTTCTTC
TRBJ2-7 - TRBV14 - CASSQDLQSGVWEQYF TGTGCCAGCAGCCAAGATCTCCAGAGTGGGGTCTGGGAGCAGTACTTC
TRBJ1-5 - TRBV7-9 TRBD1 CASSLGDRSNQPQHF TGTGCCAGCAGCTTAGGGGACAGGAGCAATCAGCCCCAGCATTTT
TRBJ1-1 - TRBV7-8 - CASSLGVDGGAFF TGTGCCAGCAGCTTAGGGGTAGACGGGGGAGCTTTCTTT
TRBJ2-2 - TRBV28 - CASSSQGTGELFF TGTGCCAGCAGTTCCCAGGGGACCGGGGAGCTGTTTTTT
TRBJ1-2 - TRBV7-3 - CASSPNPGGGYTF TGTGCCAGCAGCCCAAACCCGGGGGGAGGCTACACCTTC
TRBJ1-2 few TRBV5-4 - CASSLGEGAYNGNYGYTF TGTGCCAGCAGCTTGGGAGAAGGGGCTTATAATGGAAACTATGGCTACACCTTC
TRBJ1-1 - TRBV2 - CASRVGKGGTEAFF TGTGCCAGCAGGGTGGGGAAGGGGGGGACTGAAGCTTTCTTT
TRBJ2-7 few TRBV7-9 TRBD2 CASRLASGGTYEQYF TGTGCCAGCAGGCTCGCTAGCGGGGGCACCTACGAGCAGTACTTC
TRBJ2-2 once TRBV9 - CASSEGGGGDTGELFF TGTGCCAGCAGCGAAGGGGGAGGGGGGGACACCGGGGAGCTGTTTTTT
TRBJ2-3 - TRBV18 TRBD1 CASSPTGAVTDTQYF TGTGCCAGCTCACCAACAGGGGCCGTCACAGATACGCAGTATTTT
TRBJ1-6 few TRBV7-9 - CASERSSYNSPLHF TGTGCCAGTGAACGGAGCTCCTATAATTCACCCCTCCACTTT
TRBJ1-5 once TRBV28 - CATSRGNQPQHF TGTGCCACCTCAAGGGGCAATCAGCCCCAGCATTTT
TRBJ2-7 - TRBV4-3 TRBD1 CASSHLRTGPYEQYF TGCGCCAGCAGCCACTTGAGGACAGGGCCCTACGAGCAGTACTTC
TRBJ2-3 - TRBV6-5 - CASRPEKTDTQYF TGTGCCAGCAGACCGGAGAAAACAGATACGCAGTATTTT
TRBJ2-2 - TRBV7-2 TRBD1 CASSPSPGQEGELFF TGTGCCAGCAGCCCGAGTCCGGGACAGGAAGGGGAGCTGTTTTTT
TRBJ2-3 - TRBV4-2 - CASSQKSTDTQYF TGTGCCAGCAGCCAGAAGTCCACAGATACGCAGTATTTT
TRBJ1-5 medium-sized TRBV2 - CASSAGWGGQPQHF TGTGCCAGCAGTGCCGGATGGGGAGGTCAGCCCCAGCATTTT
TRBJ2-7 once TRBV5-1 TRBD1 CASSQQGAGYEQYF TGCGCCAGCAGTCAACAGGGGGCCGGATACGAGCAGTACTTC
TRBJ2-2 - TRBV21-1 - CASSKTQGHTAGELFF TGTGCCAGCAGCAAGACCCAGGGGCACACGGCCGGGGAGCTGTTTTTT
TRBJ1-5 - TRBV18 - CASSLEGVSGHQPQHF TGTGCCAGCTCACTAGAGGGGGTTTCGGGCCATCAGCCCCAGCATTTT
TRBJ2-3 - TRBV28 TRBD1 CASRLGTGGTDTQYF TGTGCCAGCAGGCTTGGGACAGGGGGAACAGATACGCAGTATTTT
TRBJ2-3 - TRBV11-3 - CASSLDLVDTQYF TGTGCCAGCAGCTTAGATCTGGTAGATACGCAGTATTTT
TRBJ1-6 - TRBV6-5 - CASRSMGSPLHF TGTGCCAGCAGGTCCATGGGTTCACCCCTCCACTTT
TRBJ2-7 - TRBV6-6 TRBD1 CASNPQGASYEQYF TGTGCCAGCAATCCTCAGGGGGCATCCTACGAGCAGTACTTC
TRBJ2-7 - TRBV28 - CASSVYYEQYF TGTGCCAGCAGCGTCTACTACGAGCAGTACTTC
TRBJ2-7 - TRBV10-3 TRBD2 CAIMGREILGGEQYF TGTGCCATCATGGGGCGGGAGATACTCGGGGGGGAGCAGTACTTC
TRBJ2-1 - TRBV9 - CASSDPTGRSNEQFF TGTGCCAGCAGCGACCCGACAGGGAGGAGCAATGAGCAGTTCTTC
TRBJ2-1 once TRBV5-5 - CASSLGASDEQFF TGTGCCAGCAGCCTCGGGGCAAGCGATGAGCAGTTCTTC
TRBJ1-1 - TRBV2 - CASSEVRGPNTEAFF TGTGCCAGCAGTGAAGTCAGGGGCCCAAACACTGAAGCTTTCTTT
TRBJ2-2 - TRBV7-8 - CASSLVEGRSNTGELFF TGTGCCAGCAGCTTAGTGGAGGGCAGGTCAAACACCGGGGAGCTGTTTTTT
TRBJ2-1 - TRBV9 - CASSVAFNEQFF TGTGCCAGCAGCGTAGCCTTCAATGAGCAGTTCTTC
TRBJ2-3 - TRBV9 TRBD2 CASSGGGSTDTQYF TGTGCCAGCAGTGGGGGGGGGAGCACAGATACGCAGTATTTT
TRBJ2-6 - TRBV5-5 TRBD1 CASSLGQGAAGANVLTF TGTGCCAGCAGCTTAGGACAGGGGGCGGCAGGGGCCAACGTCCTGACTTTC
TRBJ1-3 - TRBV9 - CASSPATNTIYF TGTGCCAGCAGCCCTGCCACAAACACCATATATTTT
TRBJ2-7 - TRBV5-1 - CASSLNRFHEQYF TGCGCCAGCAGCTTGAATAGGTTTCACGAGCAGTACTTC
TRBJ1-3 - TRBV12-5 - CASGLVLLSKISGNTIYF TGTGCTAGTGGTTTGGTACTTTTGAGTAAGATCTCTGGAAACACCATATATTTT
TRBJ2-7 - TRBV7-8 - CASSFRTGRYEQYF TGTGCCAGCAGCTTTCGGACGGGACGCTACGAGCAGTACTTC
TRBJ2-3 - TRBV9 TRBD1 CASSPQTGGISDTQYF TGTGCCAGCAGCCCCCAGACAGGGGGAATCTCAGATACGCAGTATTTT
TRBJ2-7 once TRBV7-2 - CASGFATYEQYF TGTGCCAGCGGCTTCGCCACGTACGAGCAGTACTTC
TRBJ1-5 few TRBV5-6 TRBD1 CASSLGTGTPQHF TGTGCCAGCAGCTTAGGGACAGGGACGCCCCAGCATTTT